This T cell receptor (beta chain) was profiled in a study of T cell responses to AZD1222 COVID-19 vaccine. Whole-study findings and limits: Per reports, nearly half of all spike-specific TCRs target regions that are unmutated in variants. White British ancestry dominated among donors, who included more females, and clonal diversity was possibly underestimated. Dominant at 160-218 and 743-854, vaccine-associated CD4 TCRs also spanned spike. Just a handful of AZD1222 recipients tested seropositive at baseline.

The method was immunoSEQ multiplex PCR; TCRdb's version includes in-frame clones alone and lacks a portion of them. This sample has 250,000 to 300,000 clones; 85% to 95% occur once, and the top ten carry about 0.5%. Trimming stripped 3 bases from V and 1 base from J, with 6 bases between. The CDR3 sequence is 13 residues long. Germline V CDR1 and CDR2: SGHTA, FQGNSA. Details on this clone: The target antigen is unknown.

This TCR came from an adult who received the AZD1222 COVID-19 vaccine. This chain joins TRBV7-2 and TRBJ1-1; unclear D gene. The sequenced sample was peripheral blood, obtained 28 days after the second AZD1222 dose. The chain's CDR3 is CASSFGRNTEAFF. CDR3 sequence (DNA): TGTGCCAGCAGCTTCGGACGGAACACTGAAGCTTTCTTT.